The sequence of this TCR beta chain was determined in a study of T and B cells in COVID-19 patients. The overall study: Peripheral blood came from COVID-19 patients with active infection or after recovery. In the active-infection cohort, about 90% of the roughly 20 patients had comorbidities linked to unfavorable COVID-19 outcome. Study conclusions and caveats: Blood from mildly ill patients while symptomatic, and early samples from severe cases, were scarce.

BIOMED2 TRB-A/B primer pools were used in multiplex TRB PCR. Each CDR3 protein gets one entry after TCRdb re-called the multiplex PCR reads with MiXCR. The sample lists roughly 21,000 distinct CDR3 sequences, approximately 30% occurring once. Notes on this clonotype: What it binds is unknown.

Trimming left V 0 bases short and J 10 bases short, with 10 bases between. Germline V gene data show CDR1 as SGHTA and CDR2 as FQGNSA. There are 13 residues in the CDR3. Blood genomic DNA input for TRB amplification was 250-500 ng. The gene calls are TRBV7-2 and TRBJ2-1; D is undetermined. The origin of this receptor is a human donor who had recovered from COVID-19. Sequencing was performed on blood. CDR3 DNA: TGTGCCAGCAGCTTAGCGGGCTTAAGGGAGCAGTTCTTC. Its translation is CASSLAGLREQFF.